The T cell receptor (beta chain) under discussion was sequenced for a study of human T cells and chemical hapten exposure. Study overall: Minor volume differences among pooled libraries chiefly drove per-sample TCR yield variation.

Regarding this clonotype: Its antigen is as yet unknown.

As for time point: healthy volunteer bleed at 2 weeks. From whole blood left unfractionated, total RNA was extracted. Study-level points and caveats: TCRs exceeding 1 in 1000 frequency stayed unchanged with DPC sensitization.

Between the trimmed V and J ends, which lost 7 bases and 6 bases, there was a span of 35 bases. Per germline, CDR1 MNHEY and CDR2 SMNVEV (reference sequence). The CDR3 is 20 amino acids. The library labeled individual cDNA molecules by adding unique molecular identifiers to them. Original handling: From 23,224 to 690,600 TCRs were found per sample, with a median of roughly 89,000. TCRdb re-called the RACE reads through MiXCR, storing one row per CDR3 protein. The V and J calls follow TCRdb's processing rather than the paper's. The sample has 85,000 to 95,000 distinct CDR3 sequences, about 10% seen once.

The V and J genes are TRBV27 and TRBJ2-3; D gene ambiguous. Sequencing input: whole blood. The source of this sequence is a female donor in good health. Some clones in this sample may be carry-over from other donors' samples. CDR3 protein: CASIFWGLRGPPEFWDTQYF. The DNA for the CDR3 is TGTGCCAGCATCTTTTGGGGATTGCGCGGACCCCCGGAATTCTGGGATACGCAGTATTTT.